A single sample is the source of the 15 T cell receptor beta chains below, sequenced in a study of blood T cell repertoires in COVID-19. Sequencing was performed with immunoSEQ multiplex PCR; in TCRdb, only in-frame clones are kept and a portion is missing. In the table there are about 220,000 clones, 84% of which are singletons. Sequenced sample: peripheral blood. These receptors came from a woman in her twenties or thirties who had recovered from COVID-19.

The chain employs TRBV5-1 and TRBJ2-7, with TRBD1 matching over 7 bases. Trimming took 4 bases from V and 0 from J; bases not matched to a gene: 7. The V gene's germline CDR1 is SGHRS and CDR2 YFSETQ. This CDR3 has 15 residues. CDR3 protein: CASSAGTVFSYEQYF. Here the CDR3 DNA reads TGCGCCAGCAGCGCCGGGACAGTCTTCTCCTACGAGCAGTACTTC. Together with reference TRBV5-1 and TRBJ2-7, the CDR3 gives the full variable domain: KAGVTQTPRYLIKTRGQQVTLSCSPISGHRSVSWYQQTPGQGLQFLFEYFSETQRNKGNFPGRFSGRQFSNSRSEMNVSTLELGDSALYLCASSAGTVFSYEQYFGPGTRLTVT.

The chain joins TRBV7-2 to TRBJ2-7; 8 bases fit TRBD1. The CDR3 sequence is 15 residues long. CDR1 and CDR2 from the germline V gene are SGHTA and FQGNSA. The V gene end was trimmed by 5 bases and the J gene end by 9 bases; junction bases not matched to a gene: 15. This CDR3 is CASSIAGTGGRGQYF. As DNA, the CDR3 is TGTGCCAGCAGCATTGCCGGGACAGGAGGTAGGGGGCAGTACTTC.

This chain uses TRBV12-3 or TRBV12-4 with TRBJ1-2, with D possibly TRBD1 on 5 matching bases. V was pared by 7 bases and J by 4 bases, with 13 bases between. The CDR3 is 13 residues long. CDR3 amino acids: CASTAGRVYGYTF. DNA of the CDR3: TGTGCCAGCACGGCAGGGAGGGTCTATGGCTACACCTTC.

This chain connects TRBV19 to TRBJ2-7; D might be TRBD2 (6 bases). The CDR3 has 17 amino acids. Trimming took 2 bases from V and 2 from J, leaving 19 bases between them. Germline values: CDR1 LNHDA, CDR2 SQIVND (reference sequence). The CDR3 nucleotides are TGTGCCAGTAGTATAAGGGTGAGTGGAGGGAACACCTACGAGCAGTACTTC. This gives the protein CASSIRVSGGNTYEQYF.

The chain is built from TRBV19 and TRBJ2-7; 10 bases align to TRBD2. CDR3 size: 18 residues. Germline V gene data show CDR1 as LNHDA and CDR2 as SQIVND (reference sequence). V trimming: 4 bases; J trimming: 6 bases; junction bases outside the gene matches: 18. In DNA form, the CDR3 reads TGTGCCAGTAGTAAATATGGATCCCGAGCGGGAGGGCCGAGCGAGCAGTACTTC. The encoded protein is CASSKYGSRAGGPSEQYF.

V gene TRBV19 combines with J gene TRBJ2-4, with D maybe TRBD2 (6 bases). V lost 5 bases to trimming and J lost 0 bases, with 14 bases between them. This CDR3 has 16 residues. The germline V gene encodes CDR1 LNHDA and CDR2 SQIVND (reference sequence). Here the CDR3 DNA reads TGTGCCAGTAGTGGTCGCCCGCGGGAAGCCAAAAACATTCAGTACTTC. The encoded protein is CASSGRPREAKNIQYF.

This chain uses TRBV7-9 with TRBJ2-1, with D possibly TRBD2 on 6 matching bases. The CDR3 covers 13 residues. From germline, CDR1 is SEHNR and CDR2 FQNEAQ (reference sequence). The germline V and J ends were trimmed by 3 bases and 8 bases, with 11 bases remaining between them. The CDR3 DNA is TGTGCCAGCAGCTTCGGCGGGAACGATGAGCAGTTCTTC. The encoded protein is CASSFGGNDEQFF.

The chain uses TRBV29-1 and TRBJ1-1; 7 nucleotides agree with TRBD1. The CDR3 totals 13 residues. Trimming at V came to 1 base and at J to 3 bases, leaving 2 bases not matched to a gene. CDR1 is SQVTM, CDR2 ANQGSEA, per germline. CDR3 bases: TGCAGCGTTGAAGGCAGGGGGGACACTGAAGCTTTCTTT. Translating gives CSVEGRGDTEAFF.

This clone occurred a few times. V and J are TRBV5-4 and TRBJ2-3, with 11 positions matching TRBD2. This CDR3 contains 17 residues. Looked up from germline, CDR1 is SGHNT and CDR2 is YYREEE (reference sequence). Losses at the gene ends were 4 bases for V and 0 bases for J; bases not matched to a gene: 7. CDR3 residues: CASSVYGTSGSTDTQYF. CDR3 coding DNA: TGTGCCAGCAGCGTGTACGGGACTAGCGGAAGCACAGATACGCAGTATTTT.

V and J are TRBV27 and TRBJ1-5, with D perhaps matching TRBD1 (5 bases). The CDR3 sequence is 14 residues long. V was trimmed by 5 bases and J by 3 bases, leaving 11 bases between them. The germline V gene encodes CDR1 MNHEY and CDR2 SMNVEV (reference sequence). The CDR3 nucleotides read TGTGCCAGCAGTCCCCGGGGGTACAATCAGCCCCAGCATTTT. It translates to CASSPRGYNQPQHF.

This CDR3 reads CAWSGTGVRYEQYF. The CDR3 DNA follows: TGTGCCTGGAGTGGGACAGGGGTTAGGTACGAGCAGTACTTC. The rearrangement links TRBV30 to TRBJ2-7; 9 nucleotides align to TRBD1. The V and J ends lost 1 base and 4 bases, in that order; junction bases with no gene match: 5. CDR1 is GTSNPN and CDR2 is SVGIG in the germline V gene (reference sequence). This CDR3 contains 14 residues. Drawing the rest from reference TRBV30 and TRBJ2-7, the complete variable domain is SQTIHQWPATLVQPVGSPLSLECTVEGTSNPNLYWYRQAAGRGLQLLFYSVGIGQISSEVPQNLSASRPQDRQFILSSKKLLLSDSGFYLCAWSGTGVRYEQYFGPGTRLTVT.

This clone was counted a few times. This chain uses TRBV6-2 or TRBV6-3 with TRBJ2-1, with 8 bases matching TRBD2. This CDR3 spans 20 amino acids. CDR1 is MNHEY and CDR2 is SVGEGT in the germline V gene. V lost 0 bases to trimming and J lost 0 bases; unmatched junction nucleotides: 13. Here the CDR3 reads CASSYSKTGGRLSSYNEQFF. CDR3 in DNA: TGTGCCAGCAGTTACTCGAAGACGGGAGGGAGATTAAGCTCCTACAATGAGCAGTTCTTC.

The J gene is TRBJ2-7, the V gene TRBV5-1; D is undetermined. This CDR3 has 14 amino acids. Germline values: CDR1 SGHRS, CDR2 YFSETQ. Between the trimmed V and J ends, which lost 0 bases and 4 bases, there was a span of 11 bases. In DNA form, the CDR3 reads TGCGCCAGCAGCTTGGACTCTTCCTATTACGAGCAGTACTTC. Its protein is CASSLDSSYYEQYF. The full variable domain, with the rest looked up from reference TRBV5-1 and TRBJ2-7, is KAGVTQTPRYLIKTRGQQVTLSCSPISGHRSVSWYQQTPGQGLQFLFEYFSETQRNKGNFPGRFSGRQFSNSRSEMNVSTLELGDSALYLCASSLDSSYYEQYFGPGTRLTVT.

This chain uses TRBV5-1 with TRBJ1-1; 12 nucleotides agree with TRBD1. CDR3 length: 16 residues. V was pared by 4 bases and J by 3 bases, with 7 bases of the junction left unmatched. The germline V gene has CDR1 SGHRS and CDR2 YFSETQ. CDR3 loop: CASSVGDRGRDTEAFF. DNA for the CDR3: TGCGCCAGCAGCGTGGGGGACAGGGGGCGCGACACTGAAGCTTTCTTT.

This chain connects TRBV6-1 to TRBJ2-2; TRBD2 might be the D (6 bases). This CDR3 has 15 residues. CDR1 is MNHNS, CDR2 SASEGT, per germline. V dropped 2 bases and J dropped 7 bases, with 14 bases sitting between them. This chain's CDR3 is CASSEIGGSNGELFF. The DNA of the CDR3 is TGTGCCAGCAGTGAAATAGGAGGGTCAAACGGGGAGCTGTTTTTT.